This is a list of T cell receptor beta chains from one sample in a study of shared clonotypes between healthy human individuals. Measured with immunoSEQ multiplex PCR; TCRdb has only the in-frame clones, and not every one. The data hold roughly 680,000 clones, with around 70% observed a single time. The sample was memory CD4+ T cells sorted from blood. These receptors were obtained from a woman under 40 in good health. Both conserved end residues are part of each CDR3. Fields, in order: D gene, V gene, J gene, clone size, CDR3 DNA, CDR3 protein. The D gene is left open where the match is weak. Only some rows state a clone size, as once, few, many or a class for expanded clones.

d_gene: .
v_gene: TRBV27
j_gene: TRBJ1-4
abundance: .
CDR3nt: TGTGCCAGCAGTTTATCAGCAGGCCGGAATGAAAAACTGTTTTTT
CDR3aa: CASSLSAGRNEKLFF

d_gene: .
v_gene: TRBV2
j_gene: TRBJ1-1
abundance: once
CDR3nt: TGTGCCAGCAGTAAGGGGTCCGATGGCACTGAAGCTTTCTTT
CDR3aa: CASSKGSDGTEAFF

d_gene: .
v_gene: TRBV14
j_gene: TRBJ2-1
abundance: .
CDR3nt: TGTGCCAGCAGCCAAGGGGCCCTGGGGCGGGGTGAGCAGTTCTTC
CDR3aa: CASSQGALGRGEQFF

d_gene: TRBD2
v_gene: TRBV30
j_gene: TRBJ2-5
abundance: .
CDR3nt: TGTGCCTGGAGTCCCCGCGCGGGGGTAGCGGGAGGGCTGGAGACCCAGTACTTC
CDR3aa: CAWSPRAGVAGGLETQYF

d_gene: TRBD2
v_gene: TRBV2
j_gene: TRBJ2-7
abundance: .
CDR3nt: TGTGCCAGCAGTGTCCTAGCGGGAAACGTCGAGCAGTACTTC
CDR3aa: CASSVLAGNVEQYF

d_gene: .
v_gene: TRBV11-2
j_gene: TRBJ2-7
abundance: .
CDR3nt: TGTGCCAGCAGCTTGTCCGACTACGAGCAGTACTTC
CDR3aa: CASSLSDYEQYF

d_gene: .
v_gene: TRBV14
j_gene: TRBJ1-1
abundance: .
CDR3nt: TGTGCCAGCAGCCGTCAGGAAAGCACTGAAGCTTTCTTT
CDR3aa: CASSRQESTEAFF

d_gene: TRBD1
v_gene: TRBV5-1
j_gene: TRBJ1-5
abundance: few
CDR3nt: TGCGCCAGCAGCTTGGGACAGGGAGGCAATCAGCCCCAGCATTTT
CDR3aa: CASSLGQGGNQPQHF

d_gene: .
v_gene: TRBV29-1
j_gene: TRBJ1-2
abundance: .
CDR3nt: TGCAGCGTTGGTCCTGAGGCTGGCTACACCTTC
CDR3aa: CSVGPEAGYTF

d_gene: TRBD1
v_gene: TRBV27
j_gene: TRBJ2-4
abundance: .
CDR3nt: TGTGCCAGCAGTCCGTTAGACAGGGTAGACATTCAGTACTTC
CDR3aa: CASSPLDRVDIQYF

d_gene: .
v_gene: TRBV7-2
j_gene: TRBJ1-6
abundance: .
CDR3nt: TGTGCCAGCAGCTTAGCTTTTGGGGTGCTCACACCCCTCCACTTT
CDR3aa: CASSLAFGVLTPLHF

d_gene: .
v_gene: TRBV6-1
j_gene: TRBJ1-5
abundance: .
CDR3nt: TGTGCCAGCACGGGACGGTATAGCAATCAGCCCCAGCATTTT
CDR3aa: CASTGRYSNQPQHF

d_gene: .
v_gene: TRBV18
j_gene: TRBJ1-1
abundance: .
CDR3nt: TGTGCCAGCTCACCGGACCGAACTGAAGCTTTCTTT
CDR3aa: CASSPDRTEAFF

d_gene: TRBD2
v_gene: TRBV11-2
j_gene: TRBJ2-7
abundance: .
CDR3nt: TGTGCCAGCAGACCGCTAGCGGGTTTCTACGAGCAGTACTTC
CDR3aa: CASRPLAGFYEQYF

d_gene: .
v_gene: TRBV5-6
j_gene: TRBJ2-2
abundance: few
CDR3nt: TGTGCCAGCAGCCTACGTGAGGCACGTGGTACCGGGGAGCTGTTTTTT
CDR3aa: CASSLREARGTGELFF

d_gene: .
v_gene: TRBV19
j_gene: TRBJ2-1
abundance: .
CDR3nt: TGTGCCAGTAGTATGTCGACCAGACAGTTTGACAATGAGCAGTTCTTC
CDR3aa: CASSMSTRQFDNEQFF

d_gene: .
v_gene: TRBV19
j_gene: TRBJ2-7
abundance: .
CDR3nt: TGTGCCAGCCCCGAGGGCTCCTACGAGCAGTACTTC
CDR3aa: CASPEGSYEQYF